This TCR beta chain was identified in a study of blood T cell repertoires in COVID-19. Germline V gene data show CDR1 as MNHEY and CDR2 as SMNVEV (reference sequence). The CDR3 has 17 residues. TCRdb keeps only in-frame clones here, not all; method: immunoSEQ multiplex PCR. This sample has roughly 480,000 clones, with roughly 87% found just once. The gene calls are TRBV27 and TRBJ1-3; 7 bases line up with TRBD1. The J call is in doubt because the DNA end fits TRBJ2-2 better. This receptor was obtained from a man younger than 35 with COVID-19, enrolled during active disease. The specimen sequenced was peripheral blood. CDR3 loop: CASSKRLDRVGTGELFF. The CDR3 DNA is TGTGCCAGCAGTAAACGCCTCGACAGGGTCGGAACCGGGGAGCTGTTTTTT.